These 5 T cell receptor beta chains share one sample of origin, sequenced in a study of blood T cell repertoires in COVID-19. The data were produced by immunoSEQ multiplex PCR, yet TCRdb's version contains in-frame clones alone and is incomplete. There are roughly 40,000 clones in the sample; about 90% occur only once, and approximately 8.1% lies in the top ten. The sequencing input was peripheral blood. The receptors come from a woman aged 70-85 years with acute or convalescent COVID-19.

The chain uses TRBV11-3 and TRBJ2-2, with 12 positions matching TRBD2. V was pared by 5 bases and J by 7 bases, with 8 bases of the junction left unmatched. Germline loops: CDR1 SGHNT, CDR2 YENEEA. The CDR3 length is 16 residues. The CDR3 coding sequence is TGTGCCAGCAGCCTCCGACTAGCGGGAGAAGGCGGGGAGCTGTTTTTT. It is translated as CASSLRLAGEGGELFF.

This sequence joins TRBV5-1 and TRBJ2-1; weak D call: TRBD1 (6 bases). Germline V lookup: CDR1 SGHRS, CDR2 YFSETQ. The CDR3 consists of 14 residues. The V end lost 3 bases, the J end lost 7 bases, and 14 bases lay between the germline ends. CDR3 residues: CASSWDNGGNEQFF. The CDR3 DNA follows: TGCGCCAGCAGCTGGGACAACGGTGGGAATGAGCAGTTCTTC.

CDR3 DNA sequence: TGTGCCAGCAGCATACCGGGACAGGCTCCCTACGAGCAGTACGTC. Protein: CASSIPGQAPYEQYV. This rearrangement joins TRBV9 to TRBJ2-7; 8 bases align to TRBD1. Germline CDR1 SGDLS, CDR2 YYNGEE. After removal of 4 bases from V and 2 bases from J, the junction contained 8 bases not matched to a gene. There are 15 residues in the CDR3.

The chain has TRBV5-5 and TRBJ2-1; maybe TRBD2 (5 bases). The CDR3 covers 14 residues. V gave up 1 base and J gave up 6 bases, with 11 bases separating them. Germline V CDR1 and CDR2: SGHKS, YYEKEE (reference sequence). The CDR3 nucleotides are TGTGCCAGCAGCTTGATGGACGGGGTCAATGAGCAGTTCTTC. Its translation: CASSLMDGVNEQFF.

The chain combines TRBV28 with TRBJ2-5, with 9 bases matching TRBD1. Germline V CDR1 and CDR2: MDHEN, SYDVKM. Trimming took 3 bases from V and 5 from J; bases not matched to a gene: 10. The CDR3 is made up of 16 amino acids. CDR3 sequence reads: CASSFLRDRVWETQYF. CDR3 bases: TGTGCCAGCAGTTTCCTCCGGGACAGGGTTTGGGAGACCCAGTACTTC.